This TCR beta chain derives from a study of CD8 T cells in Susac syndrome. Bulk CD8+ and CD4+ cells came from magnetic negative isolation; CD8+ TEMRA by FACS. CDR3 length: 11 amino acids. Trimming shortened V by 0 bases and J by 7 bases, and 3 bases separated the two germline ends. CDR1 is LGHDT and CDR2 is YNNKEL in the germline V gene (reference sequence). This clonotype was found once. Reverse transcription of roughly 0.45 to 1 ug RNA was performed with random hexamers. TCRdb fed the immunoSEQ multiplex PCR reads into MiXCR, producing one record per CDR3 protein. The sample includes roughly 150,000 distinct CDR3 sequences, less than 95% of them seen just once.

The receptor's source is a human donor with multiple sclerosis. The specimen was CD4+ T cells from PBMCs. V and J are TRBV3-1 and TRBJ1-1; D gene ambiguous. CDR3 nucleotide sequence: TGTGCCAGCAGCCAAGACATTGAAGCTTTCTTT. Translation: CASSQDIEAFF.